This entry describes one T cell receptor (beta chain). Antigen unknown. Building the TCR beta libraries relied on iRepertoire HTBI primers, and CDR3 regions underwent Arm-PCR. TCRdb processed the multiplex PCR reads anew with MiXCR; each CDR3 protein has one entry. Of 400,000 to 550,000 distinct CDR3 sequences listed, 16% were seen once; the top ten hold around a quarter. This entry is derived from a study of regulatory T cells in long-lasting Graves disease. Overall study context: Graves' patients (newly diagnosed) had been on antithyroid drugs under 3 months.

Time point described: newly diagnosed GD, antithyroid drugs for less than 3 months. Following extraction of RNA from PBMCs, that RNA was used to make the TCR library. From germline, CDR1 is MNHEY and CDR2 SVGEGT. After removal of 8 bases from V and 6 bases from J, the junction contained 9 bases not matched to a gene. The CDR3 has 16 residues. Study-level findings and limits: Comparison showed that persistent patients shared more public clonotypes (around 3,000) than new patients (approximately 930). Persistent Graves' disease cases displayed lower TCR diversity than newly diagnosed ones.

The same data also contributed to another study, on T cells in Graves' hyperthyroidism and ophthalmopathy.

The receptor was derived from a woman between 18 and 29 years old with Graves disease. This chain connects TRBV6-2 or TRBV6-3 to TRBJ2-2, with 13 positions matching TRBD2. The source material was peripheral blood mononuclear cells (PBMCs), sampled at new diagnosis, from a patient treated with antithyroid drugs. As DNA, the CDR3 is TGTGCCAGCGCACGACTAGCGGGAGGTGGTGCCGGGGAGCTGTTTTTT. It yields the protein CASARLAGGGAGELFF.